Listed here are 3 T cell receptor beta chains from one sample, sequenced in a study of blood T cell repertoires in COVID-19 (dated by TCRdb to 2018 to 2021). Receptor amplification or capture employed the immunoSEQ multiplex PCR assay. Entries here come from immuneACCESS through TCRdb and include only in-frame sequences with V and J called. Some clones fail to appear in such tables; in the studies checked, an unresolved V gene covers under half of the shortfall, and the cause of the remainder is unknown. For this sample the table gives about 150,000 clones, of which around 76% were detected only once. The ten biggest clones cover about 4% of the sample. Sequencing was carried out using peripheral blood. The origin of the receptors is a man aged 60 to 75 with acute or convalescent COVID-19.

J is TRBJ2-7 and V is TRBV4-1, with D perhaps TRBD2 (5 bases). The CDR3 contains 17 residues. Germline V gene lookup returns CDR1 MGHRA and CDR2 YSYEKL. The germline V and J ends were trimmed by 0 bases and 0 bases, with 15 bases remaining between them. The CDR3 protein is CASSQEGSKGTSYEQYF. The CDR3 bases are TGCGCCAGCAGCCAAGAGGGGAGTAAAGGAACCTCCTACGAGCAGTACTTC.

This chain's CDR3 is CASNPAGGSYNEQFF. The CDR3 DNA reads as TGTGCCAGCAACCCAGCGGGAGGGTCCTACAATGAGCAGTTCTTC. The chain is built from TRBV6-5 and TRBJ2-1; 10 bases align to TRBD2. The V segment lost 7 bases and the J segment 1 base; nucleotides outside the gene matches: 4. From germline, CDR1 is MNHEY and CDR2 SVGAGI. The CDR3 runs 15 residues.

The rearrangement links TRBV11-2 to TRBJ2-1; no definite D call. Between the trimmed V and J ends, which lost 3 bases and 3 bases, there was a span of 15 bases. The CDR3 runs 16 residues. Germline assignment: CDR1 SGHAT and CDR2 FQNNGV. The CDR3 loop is CASSFGMTRNYNEQFF. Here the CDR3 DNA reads TGTGCCAGCAGCTTCGGAATGACACGGAACTACAATGAGCAGTTCTTC.